The T cell receptor (beta chain) described here comes from a study of beta chain features in type 1 diabetes. Naive, central memory, regulatory and stem cell-like memory cells within the CD4+ compartment were sorted using CD45RO/CCR7/CD25/CD127/CD95/CD27. This clone was picked up many times. Its antigen is as yet unknown. General study findings and limits: There was a moderate but significant shortening of TCRB CDR3s in all four CD4+ subsets of Type 1 diabetes patients.

The CDR3 is made up of 13 amino acids. V gave up 5 bases and J gave up 8 bases, with 13 bases separating them. Germline-derived CDR1 and CDR2 are SEHNR and FQNEAQ (reference sequence). The sequenced template was cDNA made from the entire isolated RNA. Sequenced by immunoSEQ multiplex PCR; TCRdb stores in-frame clones only, minus some. This table holds roughly 180,000 clones, 6.5% to 9.5% found once. Sequenced input: central memory CD4+ T cells from blood. The receptor was isolated from a woman in her thirties or forties with type 1 diabetes. The chain uses TRBV7-9 and TRBJ2-1; D is undetermined. The CDR3 sequence: CASSPRSVDEQFF. The CDR3 region has the DNA TGTGCCAGCAGCCCCCGGTCCGTGGATGAGCAGTTCTTC.